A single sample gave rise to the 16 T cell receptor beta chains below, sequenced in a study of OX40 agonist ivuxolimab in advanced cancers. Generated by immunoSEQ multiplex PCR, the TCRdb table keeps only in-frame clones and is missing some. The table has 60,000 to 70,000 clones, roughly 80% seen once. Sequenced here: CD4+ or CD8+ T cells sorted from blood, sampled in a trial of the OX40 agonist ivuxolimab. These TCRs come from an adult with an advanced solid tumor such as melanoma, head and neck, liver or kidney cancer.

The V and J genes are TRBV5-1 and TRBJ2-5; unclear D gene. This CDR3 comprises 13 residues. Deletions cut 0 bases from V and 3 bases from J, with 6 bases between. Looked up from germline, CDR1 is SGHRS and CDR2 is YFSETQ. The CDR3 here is CASSLAVEETQYF. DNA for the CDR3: TGCGCCAGCAGCTTGGCAGTTGAAGAGACCCAGTACTTC.

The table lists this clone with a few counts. CDR3 DNA sequence: TGCGCCAGCAGTGTATGGAGGGTAAACGAAAAACTGTTTTTT. Its translation: CASSVWRVNEKLFF. The chain couples TRBV10-1 to TRBJ1-4; D ambiguous. V was pared by 4 bases and J by 8 bases, with 14 bases between. The CDR3 length is 14 residues. CDR1 WNHNN and CDR2 SYGVQD come from the germline V gene (reference sequence).

The CDR3 here is CASSLSGAGQTLNTEAFF. The CDR3 nucleotides read TGTGCCAGCAGCTTATCAGGGGCGGGACAGACCTTGAACACTGAAGCTTTCTTT. The chain recombines TRBV11-2 with TRBJ1-1; 7 bases are a match to TRBD1. Germline CDR1 SGHAT, CDR2 FQNNGV. This CDR3 contains 18 residues. V was pared by 2 bases and J by 0 bases, with 12 bases of the junction left unmatched.

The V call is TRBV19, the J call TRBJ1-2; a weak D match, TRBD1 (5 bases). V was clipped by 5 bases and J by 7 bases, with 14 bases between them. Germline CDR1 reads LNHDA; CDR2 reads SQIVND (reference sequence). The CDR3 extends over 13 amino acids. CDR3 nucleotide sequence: TGTGCCAGTAGTTTTTCAGGGAGTGGTGGCTACACCTTC. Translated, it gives CASSFSGSGGYTF. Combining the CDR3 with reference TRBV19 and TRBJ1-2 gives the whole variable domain DGGITQSPKYLFRKEGQNVTLSCEQNLNHDAMYWYRQDPGQGLRLIYYSQIVNDFQKGDIAEGYSVSREKKESFPLTVTSAQKNPTAFYLCASSFSGSGGYTFGSGTRLTVV.

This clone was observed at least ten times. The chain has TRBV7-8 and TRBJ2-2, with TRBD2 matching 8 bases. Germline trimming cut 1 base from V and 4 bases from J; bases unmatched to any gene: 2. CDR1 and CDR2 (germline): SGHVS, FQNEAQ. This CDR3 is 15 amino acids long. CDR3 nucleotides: TGTGCCAGCAGCTTAGGGACTAGCATCACCGGGGAGCTGTTTTTT. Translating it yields CASSLGTSITGELFF.

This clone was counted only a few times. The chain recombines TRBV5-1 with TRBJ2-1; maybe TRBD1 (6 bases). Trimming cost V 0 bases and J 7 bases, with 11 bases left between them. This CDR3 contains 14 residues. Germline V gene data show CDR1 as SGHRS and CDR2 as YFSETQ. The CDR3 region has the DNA TGCGCCAGCAGCTTGGTGACAGGTTGGAATGAGCAGTTCTTC. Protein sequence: CASSLVTGWNEQFF.

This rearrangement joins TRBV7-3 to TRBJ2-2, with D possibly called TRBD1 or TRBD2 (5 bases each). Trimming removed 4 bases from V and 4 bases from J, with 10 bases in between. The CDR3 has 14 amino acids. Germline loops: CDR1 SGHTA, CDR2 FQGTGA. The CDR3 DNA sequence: TGTGCCAGCAGCTCCAGGGCGGGCACCGGGGAGCTGTTTTTT. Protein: CASSSRAGTGELFF.

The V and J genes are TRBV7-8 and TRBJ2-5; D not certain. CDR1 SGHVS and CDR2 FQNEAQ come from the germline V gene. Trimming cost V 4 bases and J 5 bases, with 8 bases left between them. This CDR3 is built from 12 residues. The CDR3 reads CASSSRKETQYF. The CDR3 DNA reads TGTGCCAGCAGCTCTAGGAAGGAGACCCAGTACTTC.

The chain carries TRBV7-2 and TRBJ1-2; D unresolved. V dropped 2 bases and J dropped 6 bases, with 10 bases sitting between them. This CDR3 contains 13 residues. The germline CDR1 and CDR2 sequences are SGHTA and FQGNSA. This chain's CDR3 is CASSLYLRNGYTF. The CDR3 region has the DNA TGTGCCAGCAGCTTATATCTCCGGAATGGCTACACCTTC. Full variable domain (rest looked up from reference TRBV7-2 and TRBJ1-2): GAGVSQSPSNKVTEKGKDVELRCDPISGHTALYWYRQSLGQGLEFLIYFQGNSAPDKSGLPSDRFSAERTGGSVSTLTIQRTQQEDSAVYLCASSLYLRNGYTFGSGTRLTVV.

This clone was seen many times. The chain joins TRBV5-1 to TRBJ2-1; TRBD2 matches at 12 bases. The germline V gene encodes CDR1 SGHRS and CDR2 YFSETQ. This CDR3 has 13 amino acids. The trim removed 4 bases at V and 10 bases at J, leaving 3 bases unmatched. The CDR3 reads CASSTTSGGEQFF. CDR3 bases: TGCGCCAGCAGCACGACTAGCGGGGGCGAGCAGTTCTTC.

The CDR3 DNA sequence: TGTGCCAGCAGCGTAAGGACAGAAAATTCACCCCTCCACTTT. Amino acid sequence: CASSVRTENSPLHF. V and J are TRBV2 and TRBJ1-6, with D perhaps TRBD1 (6 bases). The CDR3 consists of 14 residues. V was pared by 6 bases and J by 7 bases, with 13 bases between. Germline V CDR1 and CDR2: SNHLY, FYNNEI.

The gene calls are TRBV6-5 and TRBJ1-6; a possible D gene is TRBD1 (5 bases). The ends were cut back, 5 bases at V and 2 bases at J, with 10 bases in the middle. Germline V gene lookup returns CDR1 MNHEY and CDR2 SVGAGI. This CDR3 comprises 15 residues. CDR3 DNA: TGTGCCAGCAGTAAAACGACAGCCTATAATTCACCCCTCCACTTT. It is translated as CASSKTTAYNSPLHF.

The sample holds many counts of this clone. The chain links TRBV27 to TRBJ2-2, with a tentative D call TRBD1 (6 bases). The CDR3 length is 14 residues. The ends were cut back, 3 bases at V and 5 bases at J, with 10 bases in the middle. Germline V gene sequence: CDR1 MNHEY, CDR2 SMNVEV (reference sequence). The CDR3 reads CASSLQGFTGELFF. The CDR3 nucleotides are TGTGCCAGCAGTTTGCAGGGGTTTACCGGGGAGCTGTTTTTT.

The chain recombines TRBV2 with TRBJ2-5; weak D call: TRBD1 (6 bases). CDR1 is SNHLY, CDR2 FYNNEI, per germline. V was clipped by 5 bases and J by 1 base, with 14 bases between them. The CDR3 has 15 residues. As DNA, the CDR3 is TGTGCCAGCAGTAGGGACACAATCGGCCAAGAGACCCAGTACTTC. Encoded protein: CASSRDTIGQETQYF.

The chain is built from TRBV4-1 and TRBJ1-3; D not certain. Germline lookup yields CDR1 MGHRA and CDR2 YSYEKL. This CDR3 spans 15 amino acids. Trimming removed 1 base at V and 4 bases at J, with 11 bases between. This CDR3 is CASSQGSGSGNTIYF. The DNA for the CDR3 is TGCGCCAGCAGCCAAGGGTCGGGTTCAGGAAACACCATATATTTT.

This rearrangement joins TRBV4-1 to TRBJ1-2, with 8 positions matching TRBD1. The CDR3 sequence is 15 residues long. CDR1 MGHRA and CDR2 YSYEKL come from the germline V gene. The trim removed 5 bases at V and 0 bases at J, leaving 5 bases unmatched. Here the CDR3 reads CASSSSGGANYGYTF. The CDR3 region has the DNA TGCGCCAGCAGCTCCTCAGGGGGCGCTAACTATGGCTACACCTTC.